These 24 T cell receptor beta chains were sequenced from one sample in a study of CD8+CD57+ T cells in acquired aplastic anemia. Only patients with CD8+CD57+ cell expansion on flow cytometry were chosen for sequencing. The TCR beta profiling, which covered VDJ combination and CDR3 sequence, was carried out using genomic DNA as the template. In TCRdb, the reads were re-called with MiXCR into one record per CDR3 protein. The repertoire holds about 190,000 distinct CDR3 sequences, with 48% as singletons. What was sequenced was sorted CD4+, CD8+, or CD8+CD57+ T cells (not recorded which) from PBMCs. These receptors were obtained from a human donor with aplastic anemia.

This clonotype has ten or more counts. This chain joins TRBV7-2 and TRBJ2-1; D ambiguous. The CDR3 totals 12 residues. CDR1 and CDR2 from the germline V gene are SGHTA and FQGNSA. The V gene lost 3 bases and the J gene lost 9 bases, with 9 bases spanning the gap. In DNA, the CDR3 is TGTGCCAGCAGCTTTGCTAGGACTGAGCAGTTCTTC. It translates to CASSFARTEQFF.

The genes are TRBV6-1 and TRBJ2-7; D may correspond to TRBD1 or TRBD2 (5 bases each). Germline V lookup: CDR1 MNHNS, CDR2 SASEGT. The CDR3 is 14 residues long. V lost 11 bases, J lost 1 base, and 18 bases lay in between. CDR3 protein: CAASPGTGSYEQYF. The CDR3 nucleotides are TGTGCCGCGAGCCCCGGGACCGGATCCTACGAGCAGTACTTC.

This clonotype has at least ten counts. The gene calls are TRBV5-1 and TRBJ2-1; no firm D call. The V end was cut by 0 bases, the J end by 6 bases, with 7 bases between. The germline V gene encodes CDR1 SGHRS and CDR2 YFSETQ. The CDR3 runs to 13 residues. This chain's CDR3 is CASSLVGRNEQFF. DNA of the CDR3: TGCGCCAGCAGCTTGGTTGGCCGCAATGAGCAGTTCTTC. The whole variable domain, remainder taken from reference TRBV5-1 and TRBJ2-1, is KAGVTQTPRYLIKTRGQQVTLSCSPISGHRSVSWYQQTPGQGLQFLFEYFSETQRNKGNFPGRFSGRQFSNSRSEMNVSTLELGDSALYLCASSLVGRNEQFFGPGTRLTVL.

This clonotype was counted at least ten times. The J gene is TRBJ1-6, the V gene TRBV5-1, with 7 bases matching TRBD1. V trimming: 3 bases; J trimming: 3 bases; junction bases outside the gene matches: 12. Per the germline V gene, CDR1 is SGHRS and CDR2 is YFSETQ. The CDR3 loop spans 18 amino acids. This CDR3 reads CASSSGQTIYNYNSPLHF. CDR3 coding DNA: TGCGCCAGCAGCTCGGGACAGACCATATATAACTATAATTCACCCCTCCACTTT.

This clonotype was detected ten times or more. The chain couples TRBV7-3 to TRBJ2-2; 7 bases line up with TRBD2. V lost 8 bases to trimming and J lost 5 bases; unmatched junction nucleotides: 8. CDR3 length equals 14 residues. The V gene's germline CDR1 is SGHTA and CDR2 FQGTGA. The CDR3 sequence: CASGPGLSTGELFF. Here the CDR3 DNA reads TGTGCCAGCGGCCCGGGACTATCAACCGGGGAGCTGTTTTTT.

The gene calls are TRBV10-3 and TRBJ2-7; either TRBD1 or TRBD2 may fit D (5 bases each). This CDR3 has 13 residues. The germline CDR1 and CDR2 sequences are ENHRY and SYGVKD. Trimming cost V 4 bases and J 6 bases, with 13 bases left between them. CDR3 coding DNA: TGTGCCATCAGTGGACAGAGGGCCGGCGAGCAGTACTTC. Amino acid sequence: CAISGQRAGEQYF.

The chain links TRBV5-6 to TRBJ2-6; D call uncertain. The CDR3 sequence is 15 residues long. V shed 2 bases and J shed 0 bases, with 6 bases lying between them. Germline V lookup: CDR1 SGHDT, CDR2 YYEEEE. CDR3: CASSFQLSGANVLTF. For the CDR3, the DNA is TGTGCCAGCAGCTTTCAACTCTCTGGGGCCAACGTCCTGACTTTC.

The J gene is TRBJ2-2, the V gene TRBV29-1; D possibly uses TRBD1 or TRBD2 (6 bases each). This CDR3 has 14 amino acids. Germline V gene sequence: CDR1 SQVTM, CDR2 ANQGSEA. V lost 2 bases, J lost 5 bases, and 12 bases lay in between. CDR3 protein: CSVERGVKTGELFF. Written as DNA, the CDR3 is TGCAGCGTTGAAAGGGGGGTAAAGACCGGGGAGCTGTTTTTT.

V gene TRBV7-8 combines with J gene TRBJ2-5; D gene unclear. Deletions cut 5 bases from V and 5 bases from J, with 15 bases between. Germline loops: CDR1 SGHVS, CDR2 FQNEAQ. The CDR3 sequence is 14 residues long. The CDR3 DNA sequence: TGTGCCAGCAGCCGGAACCAAGACCCTGAGACCCAGTACTTC. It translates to CASSRNQDPETQYF.

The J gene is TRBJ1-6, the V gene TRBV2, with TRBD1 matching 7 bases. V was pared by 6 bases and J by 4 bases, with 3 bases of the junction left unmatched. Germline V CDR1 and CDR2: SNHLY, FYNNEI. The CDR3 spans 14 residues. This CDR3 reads CASSVGQYNSPLHF. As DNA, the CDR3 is TGTGCCAGCAGCGTGGGACAGTATAATTCACCCCTCCACTTT.

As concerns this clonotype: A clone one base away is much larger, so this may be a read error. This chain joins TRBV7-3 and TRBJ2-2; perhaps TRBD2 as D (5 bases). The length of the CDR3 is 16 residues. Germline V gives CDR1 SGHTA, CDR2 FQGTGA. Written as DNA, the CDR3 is TGTGCCAGCAGCTCAAAAACCAAGAGTTTCACCGGGGAGCTGTCTTTT. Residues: CASSSKTKSFTGELSF.

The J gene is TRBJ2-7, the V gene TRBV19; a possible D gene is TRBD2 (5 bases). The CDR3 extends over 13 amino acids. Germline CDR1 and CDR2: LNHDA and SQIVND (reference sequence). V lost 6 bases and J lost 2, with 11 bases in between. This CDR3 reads CASRASHTYEQYF. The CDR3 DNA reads TGTGCCAGTAGGGCTAGCCATACCTACGAGCAGTACTTC.

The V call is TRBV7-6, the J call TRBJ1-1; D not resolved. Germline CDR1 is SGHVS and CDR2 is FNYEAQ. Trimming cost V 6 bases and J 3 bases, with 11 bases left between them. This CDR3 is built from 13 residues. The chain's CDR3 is CASRPDKYTEAFF. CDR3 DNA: TGTGCCAGCAGACCTGACAAGTACACTGAAGCTTTCTTT.

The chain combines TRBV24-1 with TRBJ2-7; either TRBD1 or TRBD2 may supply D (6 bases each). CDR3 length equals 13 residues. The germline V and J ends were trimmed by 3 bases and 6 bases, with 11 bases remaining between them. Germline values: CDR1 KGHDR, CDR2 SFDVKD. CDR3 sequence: CATSDEKGGEQYF. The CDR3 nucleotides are TGTGCCACCAGTGATGAGAAGGGGGGCGAGCAGTACTTC.

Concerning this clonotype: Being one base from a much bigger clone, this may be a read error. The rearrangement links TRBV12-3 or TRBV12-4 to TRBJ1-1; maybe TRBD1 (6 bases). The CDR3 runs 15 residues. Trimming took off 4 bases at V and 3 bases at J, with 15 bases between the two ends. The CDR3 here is CASSSLGGRYTEAFF. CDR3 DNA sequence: TGTGCCAGCAGTTCCTTAGGGGGAAGGTACACTGAAGCTTTCTTT.

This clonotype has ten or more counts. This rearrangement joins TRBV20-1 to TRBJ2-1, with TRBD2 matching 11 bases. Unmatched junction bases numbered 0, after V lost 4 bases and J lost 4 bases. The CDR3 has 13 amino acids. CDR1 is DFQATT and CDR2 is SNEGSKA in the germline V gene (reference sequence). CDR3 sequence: CSATSGGYNEQFF. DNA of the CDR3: TGCAGTGCTACTAGCGGGGGGTACAATGAGCAGTTCTTC.

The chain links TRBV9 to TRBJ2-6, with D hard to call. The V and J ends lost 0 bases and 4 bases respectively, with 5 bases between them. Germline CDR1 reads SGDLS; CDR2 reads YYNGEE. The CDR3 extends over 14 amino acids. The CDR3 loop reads CASSVATGANVLTF. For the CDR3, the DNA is TGTGCCAGCAGCGTAGCTACGGGGGCCAACGTCCTGACTTTC.

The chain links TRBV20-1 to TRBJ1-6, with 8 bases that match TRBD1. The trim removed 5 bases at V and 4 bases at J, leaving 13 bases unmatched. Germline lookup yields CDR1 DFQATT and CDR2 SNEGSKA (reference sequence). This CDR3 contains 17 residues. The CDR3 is CSARPIGQGLYNSPLHF. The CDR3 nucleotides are TGCAGTGCTCGTCCCATTGGACAGGGCCTTTATAATTCACCCCTCCACTTT.

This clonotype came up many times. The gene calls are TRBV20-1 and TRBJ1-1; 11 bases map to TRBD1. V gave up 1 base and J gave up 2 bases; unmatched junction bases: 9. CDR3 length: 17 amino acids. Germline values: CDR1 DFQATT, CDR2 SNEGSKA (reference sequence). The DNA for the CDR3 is TGCAGTGCTAGAGGGGTGGACAGGGGGCAGAGTAACACTGAAGCTTTCTTT. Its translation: CSARGVDRGQSNTEAFF.

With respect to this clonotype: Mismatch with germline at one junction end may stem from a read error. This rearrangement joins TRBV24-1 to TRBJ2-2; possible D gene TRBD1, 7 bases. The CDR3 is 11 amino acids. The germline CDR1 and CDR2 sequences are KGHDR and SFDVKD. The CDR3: CAARGAGELFF. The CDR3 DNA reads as TGTGCCGCCAGGGGGGCCGGGGAGCTGTTTTTT.

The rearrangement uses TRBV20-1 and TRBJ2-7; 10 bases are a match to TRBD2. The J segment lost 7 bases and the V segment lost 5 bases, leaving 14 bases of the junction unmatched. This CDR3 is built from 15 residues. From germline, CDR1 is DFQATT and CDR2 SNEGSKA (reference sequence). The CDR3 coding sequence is TGCAGTGCTGCCCGGGGAGCGGGGGGGCCCTGGGAGCAGTACTTC. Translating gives CSAARGAGGPWEQYF.

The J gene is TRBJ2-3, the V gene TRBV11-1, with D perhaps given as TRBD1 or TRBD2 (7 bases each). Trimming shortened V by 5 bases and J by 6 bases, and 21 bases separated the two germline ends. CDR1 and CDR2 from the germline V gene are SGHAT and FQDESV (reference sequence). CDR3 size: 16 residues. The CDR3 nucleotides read TGTGCCAGCAGCCCCTGGGGAGGGGGCGCTCCGGATACGCAGTATTTT. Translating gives CASSPWGGGAPDTQYF.

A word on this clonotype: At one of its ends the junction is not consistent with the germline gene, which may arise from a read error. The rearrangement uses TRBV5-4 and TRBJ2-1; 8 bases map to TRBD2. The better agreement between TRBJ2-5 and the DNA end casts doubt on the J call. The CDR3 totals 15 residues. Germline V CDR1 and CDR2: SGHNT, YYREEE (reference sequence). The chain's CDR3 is CASSLVLAGQEAQYF. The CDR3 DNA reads TGTGCCAGCAGCTTGGTTTTAGCGGGGCAAGAGGCCCAGTACTTC.

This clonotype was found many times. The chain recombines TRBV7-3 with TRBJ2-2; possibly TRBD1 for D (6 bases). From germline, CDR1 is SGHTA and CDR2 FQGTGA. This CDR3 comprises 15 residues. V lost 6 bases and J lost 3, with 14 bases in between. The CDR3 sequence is CASRRGGGDTGELFF. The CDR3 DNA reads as TGTGCCAGCAGGAGAGGGGGTGGGGACACCGGGGAGCTGTTTTTT.